Sequencing of this T cell receptor (beta chain) was carried out in a study of cytomegalovirus exposure and HLA in healthy donors. V was cut by 2 bases and J by 2 bases, with 14 bases left in between. CDR3 length: 16 amino acids. Germline CDR1 is MNHEY and CDR2 is SMNVEV (reference sequence). With 60 Vbeta and 13 Jbeta primers, the PCR was carried out. Using immunoSEQ multiplex PCR, the repertoire was profiled, and TCRdb retains in-frame clones only, with some absent. The top ten clones hold 0.5% to 0.55% of a sample with 150,000 to 200,000 clones, roughly 82% of them seen once. As to this clone: Its antigen remains unidentified.

Findings and limits, study-wide: In an earlier analysis, most TCR beta V segments were productive about 87% or about 30% of the time.

The sequence was collected from a woman between 50 and 59 years old in good health and CMV-seronegative. The V and J genes are TRBV27 and TRBJ2-3, with a weak D call TRBD2 (5 bases). Sequences were obtained from PBMCs. The CDR3 here is CASSLVGGIFTDTQYF. In nucleotides, the CDR3 is TGTGCCAGCAGTTTAGTCGGAGGCATCTTCACAGATACGCAGTATTTT.